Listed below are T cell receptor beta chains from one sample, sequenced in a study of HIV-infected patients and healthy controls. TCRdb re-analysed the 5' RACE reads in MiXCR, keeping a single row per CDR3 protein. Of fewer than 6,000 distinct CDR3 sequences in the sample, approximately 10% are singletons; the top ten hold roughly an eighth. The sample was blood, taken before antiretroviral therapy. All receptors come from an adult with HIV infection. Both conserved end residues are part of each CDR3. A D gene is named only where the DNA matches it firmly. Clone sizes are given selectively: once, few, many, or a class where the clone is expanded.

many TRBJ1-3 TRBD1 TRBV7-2 CASSAAGGGGNTIYF TGTGCCAGCAGCGCAGCAGGGGGCGGCGGAAACACCATATATTTT
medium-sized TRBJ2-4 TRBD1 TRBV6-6 CASSLPRGQGDNIQYF TGTGCCAGCAGTCTGCCGCGAGGACAGGGAGATAACATTCAGTACTTC
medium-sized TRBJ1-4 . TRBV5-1 CASSLGGLATNEKLFF TGCGCCAGCAGCTTGGGGGGGTTAGCAACTAATGAAAAACTGTTTTTT
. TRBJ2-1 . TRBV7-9 CASSPHRGGNEQFF TGTGCCAGCAGCCCACACAGGGGGGGGAATGAGCAGTTCTTC
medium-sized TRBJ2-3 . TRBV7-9 CASSPRPGRMHAQYF TGTGCCAGCAGCCCCCGCCCGGGGAGGATGCATGCGCAGTATTTT
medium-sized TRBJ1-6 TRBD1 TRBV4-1 CASSQDPNRGYNSPLHF TGCGCCAGCAGCCAAGATCCGAACAGGGGCTATAATTCACCCCTCCACTTT
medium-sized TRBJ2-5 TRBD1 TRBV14 CASSQDGTAKETQYF TGTGCCAGCAGCCAAGACGGGACAGCCAAAGAGACCCAGTACTTC
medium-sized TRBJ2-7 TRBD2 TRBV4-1 CASSQETSGGFLGYEQYF TGCGCCAGCAGCCAAGAAACTAGCGGGGGATTCCTCGGGTACGAGCAGTACTTC
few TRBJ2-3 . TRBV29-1 CSGGTVLRTQYF TGCAGCGGCGGGACAGTCTTGCGTACGCAGTATTTT
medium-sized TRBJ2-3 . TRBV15 CATSPIGGDTQYF TGTGCCACCAGCCCTATCGGGGGAGATACGCAGTATTTT
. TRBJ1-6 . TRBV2 CASTNRALGDSPLHF TGTGCCAGCACAAACCGGGCCCTCGGTGATTCACCCCTCCACTTT
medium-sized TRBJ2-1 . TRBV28 CASRPPLGANNEQFF TGTGCCAGCAGACCCCCTTTGGGGGCCAACAATGAGCAGTTCTTC
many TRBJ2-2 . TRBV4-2 CASSQDRIRGGGPTGELFF TGTGCCAGCAGCCAAGATCGGATTAGGGGGGGGGGCCCCACCGGGGAGCTGTTTTTT
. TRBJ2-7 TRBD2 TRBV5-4 CASSPVLAGAYEQYF TGTGCCAGCAGCCCGGTTCTAGCGGGGGCTTACGAGCAGTACTTC
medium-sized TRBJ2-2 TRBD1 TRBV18 CASSQTGTENTGELFF TGTGCCAGCTCGCAGACCGGGACAGAAAACACCGGGGAGCTGTTTTTT
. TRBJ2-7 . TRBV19 CASSPNQGGSYEQYF TGTGCCAGTAGTCCCAATCAGGGGGGGAGCTACGAGCAGTACTTC
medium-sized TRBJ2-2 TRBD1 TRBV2 CASTLHRGRFTGELFF TGTGCCAGCACTCTCCACAGGGGGCGCTTCACCGGGGAGCTGTTTTTT
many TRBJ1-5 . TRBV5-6 CASSLSGNQPQHF TGTGCCAGCAGCTTATCAGGGAATCAGCCCCAGCATTTT
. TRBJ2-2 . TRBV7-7 CASSPGTNTGELFF TGTGCCAGCAGTCCCGGGACGAACACCGGGGAGCTGTTTTTT
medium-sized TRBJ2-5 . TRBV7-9 CASSLAPRETQYF TGTGCCAGCAGCTTAGCCCCCCGGGAGACCCAGTACTTC
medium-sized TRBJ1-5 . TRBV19 CASSGLGDQPQHF TGTGCCAGTAGTGGGCTAGGAGATCAGCCCCAGCATTTT
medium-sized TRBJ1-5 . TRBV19 CASSGRGWNSNQPQHF TGTGCCAGTAGTGGTAGGGGCTGGAATAGCAATCAGCCCCAGCATTTT
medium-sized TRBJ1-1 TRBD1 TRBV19 CASSISTGGFFAEAFF TGTGCCAGTAGTATTTCTACAGGGGGCTTCTTTGCTGAAGCTTTCTTT
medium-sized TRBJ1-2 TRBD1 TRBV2 CASLRGAYGYTF TGTGCCAGCCTCAGGGGGGCCTATGGCTACACCTTC
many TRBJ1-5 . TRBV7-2 CASSTGLQPQHF TGTGCCAGCAGCACAGGGTTACAGCCCCAGCATTTT
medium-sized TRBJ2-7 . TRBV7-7 CASSFDRTYEQYF TGTGCCAGCAGCTTTGACAGGACCTACGAGCAGTACTTC
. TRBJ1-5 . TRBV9 CASSVAAGFNQPQHF TGTGCCAGCAGCGTAGCGGCAGGATTCAATCAGCCCCAGCATTTT
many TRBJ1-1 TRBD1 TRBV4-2 CASSRIQGWERGNTEAFF TGTGCCAGCAGCCGGATACAGGGGTGGGAACGCGGGAACACTGAAGCTTTCTTT
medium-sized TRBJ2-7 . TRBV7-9 CASSPGSYEQYF TGTGCCAGCAGCCCAGGCTCCTACGAGCAGTACTTC
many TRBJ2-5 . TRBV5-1 CASSSSGTKKETQYF TGCGCCAGCAGCTCCTCCGGGACAAAGAAAGAGACCCAGTACTTC
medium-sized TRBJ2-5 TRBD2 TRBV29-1 CSVVALRTSVRETQYF TGCAGCGTTGTAGCCCTCAGGACTAGCGTTCGGGAGACCCAGTACTTC
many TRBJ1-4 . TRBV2 CASRWQGIEKLFF TGTGCCAGCAGGTGGCAGGGGATTGAAAAACTGTTTTTT
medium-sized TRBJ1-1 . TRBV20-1 CSASDQNAEAFF TGCAGTGCTTCCGATCAAAACGCTGAAGCTTTCTTT
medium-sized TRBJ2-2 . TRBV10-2 CASSVSRPDTGELFF TGCGCCAGCAGTGTTTCCCGGCCCGACACCGGGGAGCTGTTTTTT
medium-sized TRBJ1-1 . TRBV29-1 CSVAARPKDLNTEAFF TGCAGCGTTGCGGCCAGGCCTAAAGATCTGAACACTGAAGCTTTCTTT
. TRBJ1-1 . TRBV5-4 CASSLKLALNTEAFF TGTGCCAGCAGCCTTAAATTGGCCCTGAACACTGAAGCTTTCTTT
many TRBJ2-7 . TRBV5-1 CASSLEGYSYEQYF TGCGCCAGCAGCTTAGAGGGGTACTCCTACGAGCAGTACTTC
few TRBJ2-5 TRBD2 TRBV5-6 CASSWGLAGGPETQYF TGTGCCAGCAGCTGGGGACTAGCGGGGGGGCCGGAGACCCAGTACTTC
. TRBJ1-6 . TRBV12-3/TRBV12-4 CASSSWGFASYNSPLHF TGTGCCAGCAGTTCCTGGGGTTTCGCGTCCTATAATTCACCCCTCCACTTT
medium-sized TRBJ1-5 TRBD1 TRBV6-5 CASRRQGVNQPQHF TGTGCCAGCAGGAGACAGGGCGTTAATCAGCCCCAGCATTTT
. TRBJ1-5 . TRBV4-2 CASSQEGFGNQPQHF TGTGCCAGCAGCCAAGAAGGGTTCGGCAATCAGCCCCAGCATTTT
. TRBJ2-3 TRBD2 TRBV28 CASSGVPGLAGGLSDTQYF TGTGCCAGCAGTGGCGTCCCGGGACTAGCGGGGGGGCTCTCAGATACGCAGTATTTT
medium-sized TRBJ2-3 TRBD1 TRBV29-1 CSVDYGQDLSDTQYF TGCAGCGTTGACTACGGACAGGATCTATCAGATACGCAGTATTTT
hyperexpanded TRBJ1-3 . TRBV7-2 CASWDGGSGNTIYF TGTGCCAGCTGGGACGGAGGCTCTGGAAACACCATATATTTT
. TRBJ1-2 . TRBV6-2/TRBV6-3 CASSYRGGYTF TGTGCCAGCAGTTACAGGGGCGGCTACACCTTC
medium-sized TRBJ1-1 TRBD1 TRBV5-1 CASSRRQGGTEAFF TGCGCCAGCAGCCGCAGACAGGGCGGCACTGAAGCTTTCTTT
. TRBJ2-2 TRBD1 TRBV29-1 CSVRRDRNTGELFF TGCAGCGTTCGCCGGGACAGAAACACCGGGGAGCTGTTTTTT
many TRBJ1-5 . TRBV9 CASSRGSSNQPQHF TGTGCCAGCAGCCGGGGTTCGAGCAATCAGCCCCAGCATTTT
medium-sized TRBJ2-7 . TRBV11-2 CASSLAPSASYEQYF TGTGCCAGCAGCTTAGCCCCTAGCGCTTCGTACGAGCAGTACTTC
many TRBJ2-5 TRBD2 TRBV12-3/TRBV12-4 CASSRYPLTSGGLRETQYF TGTGCCAGCAGTCGATATCCCCTGACTAGCGGGGGGTTGCGAGAGACCCAGTACTTC
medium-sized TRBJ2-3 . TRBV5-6 CASSSPGHYSSTDTQYF TGTGCCAGCAGCTCCCCGGGACATTATTCCAGCACAGATACGCAGTATTTT
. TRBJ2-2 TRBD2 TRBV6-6 CASSYPSGANTGELFF TGTGCCAGCAGTTACCCTAGCGGGGCGAACACCGGGGAGCTGTTTTTT
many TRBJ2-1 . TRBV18 CASSFGQRIYNEQFF TGTGCCAGCTCATTTGGACAGCGGATTTACAATGAGCAGTTCTTC
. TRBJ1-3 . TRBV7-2 CASGVVHVSGNTIYF TGTGCCAGCGGCGTTGTCCACGTCTCTGGAAACACCATATATTTT
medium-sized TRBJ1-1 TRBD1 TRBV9 CASSATGGPVGTEAFF TGTGCCAGCAGCGCAACAGGGGGGCCCGTTGGAACTGAAGCTTTCTTT